The clone carrying this TCR beta chain appeared a single time. A read error may explain this, as a much larger clone is one base away. Trimming cost V 3 bases and J 11 bases, with 14 bases left between them. CDR3 length: 14 residues. The germline V gene encodes CDR1 SEHNR and CDR2 FQNEAQ (reference sequence). The data stem from a study of shared clonotypes between healthy human individuals. Profiling relied on immunoSEQ multiplex PCR, and the TCRdb table lists in-frame clones only, not all of them. The table records some 450,000 clones, roughly three quarters of them present only once. This receptor was identified in a woman aged 40 to 49 in good health. Some clones in this sample may be carry-over from other donors' samples. The source material was PBMCs. The chain recombines TRBV7-9 with TRBJ1-6; tentative D call: TRBD1 (6 bases). CDR3 sequence (DNA): TGTGCCAGCAGCTTCGGGGGCAGAAATCCACCCCTCCACTTT. Translating gives CASSFGGRNPPLHF.